This T cell receptor (beta chain) stems from a study of blood T cells in healthy people across ages (dated by TCRdb to 2013 to 2016). About the investigation overall: In model experiments, template switching captured roughly one uniquely barcoded TCR beta cDNA molecule for every two T cells. To track age-related changes in TCR beta repertoire diversity, the study relied on deep sequencing normalized with unique cDNA molecular identifiers. Donors were grouped into four age groups: young (average 16 years), middle-aged (39), aged (around 62) and long-lived (less than 85). To avoid experimental bias, donors of different ages were randomly spread across the sequencing lanes. The study analyzed two additional independent replicas of 1 million unique cDNA reads from the same blood draw for two donors, one aged 18 to 29 and one aged 80 or older.

This clonotype has more than one count but fewer than ten. Its antigen specificity is not known. Per-base quality was not reported, and no clone a single base away is much larger than it. The investigation overall reported the following: Because donor CMV infection status was unknown, age-related changes in expanded clonotypes were potentially confounded. As age increased, observed TCR beta diversity per million T cells dropped in a roughly linear way, and a significant reduction was already evident by age 40. Compared with the aged group, more naive CD4+ T cells, fewer expanded clones and increased TCR diversity were shown by the long-lived group, suggesting age selection. A strong correlation was found between observed TCR beta diversity and the percentage of naive T cells measured by flow cytometry. Bulk unsorted PBMC profiling prevented conclusive comparison of naive and antigen-experienced compartments. Estimates of total diversity based on one million sequenced T cells were regarded as lower bounds and as underestimates.

V is clipped by 0 bases and J by 7 bases, and the sequence between their germline boundaries is 10 bases long. The germline V gene specifies SGHTA as CDR1 and FQGNSA as CDR2. From cysteine to phenylalanine, the CDR3 is 14 amino acids long. The entry retains the CDR3 DNA only, 42 bases that are in frame from base 1. The library was prepared using 5' RACE. The second PCR ran for roughly 7 to 11 cycles and used a J-beta primer mix along with a sample-barcoded 5' primer. A unique molecular identifier was introduced onto each TCR beta cDNA molecule by a template-switch 5' adaptor carrying 12 random nucleotides. At least 2.5 million CDR3-containing paired-end reads were obtained from each sample. First-strand cDNA synthesis was performed from all RNA using the Mint cDNA synthesis kit, with priming by a TRBC-specific oligonucleotide. Following uracil-DNA glycosylase treatment, a first 18-cycle PCR with universal primers M1SS and BC2_uni_R was performed on all cDNA. The original pipeline was this. Normalization of each sample was performed by random selection of 1 million high-quality reads, each carrying a distinct molecular identifier. Reads sharing molecular identifiers were discarded rather than binned into consensus sequences. MiTCR, run with a Q25 quality threshold and the strictest error-elimination algorithm, handled CDR3 identification, clonotype clustering and error correction. A nonparametric unseen species model using Euler transformation provided a lower-bound estimate of total TCR beta diversity. TCRdb reworked the public reads: Q25 trimming with fastp, MiXCR clone assembly, productive beta chains retained. Identical CDR3 proteins give one entry, which carries the most common genes and DNA. These V and J calls rely on TCRdb rather than the paper's analysis. The sample records roughly 1.9 million distinct CDR3 sequences, roughly two fifths of which are singletons. Together, the top ten hold 23% of the sample.

Systemically healthy Caucasian individuals from Russia, 39 in total and aged roughly 6 to 95 years, were included as donors. Each donor gave about 11 milliliters of peripheral blood, drawn into EDTA-treated Vacutainer tubes. Ficoll-Paque density-gradient centrifugation was used to isolate PBMCs, with at least 6.5 million per sample. Trizol reagent was used to extract total RNA from the PBMCs, yielding at least 5.5 micrograms per sample. For every donor, an aliquot of PBMCs went through flow cytometry to measure the percentages of naive CD45RAhigh/CD27high T cells. The rearrangement joined TRBV7-2 to TRBJ2-1; no D segment can be confidently identified. The receptor's source is a human donor in good health. The sequencing input was blood. The CDR3 reads CASSLAWARNEQFF. The sequenced DNA is TGTGCCAGCAGCTTAGCCTGGGCCCGAAATGAGCAGTTCTTC.